One and the same sample provided the 12 T cell receptor beta chains below, sequenced in a study of T cells in women clearing cervical HPV infection. Using immunoSEQ multiplex PCR, the repertoire was profiled, and TCRdb retains in-frame clones only, with some absent. The sample totals about 14,000 clones. Material: blood buffy coat. These TCRs come from a woman between 18 and 70 years old with a cervical HPV16 infection that either progressed to CIN3+ or cleared (not recorded which).

Details on this clone: The read finishes 3 residues shy of the CDR3 end, and the germline J gene is used to complete it. The genes are TRBV20-1 and TRBJ2-7, with D possibly TRBD1 on 6 matching bases. The V gene lost 0 bases and the J gene lost 2 bases, with 11 bases spanning the gap. Germline-derived CDR1 and CDR2 are DFQATT and SNEGSKA (reference sequence). This CDR3 contains 14 residues. CDR3 bases read: TGCAGTGCTAGAGACCCCGGACAGACCTACGAG. This translates into CSARDPGQTYE. The full CDR3 protein reads CSARDPGQTYEQYF.

On this clone: The CDR3 end lies 3 residues beyond the end of the read and is filled in from the germline J gene. The rearrangement joins TRBV12-3 or TRBV12-4 to TRBJ2-1; 7 bases align to TRBD2. V shed 8 bases, J shed 6 bases, and the junction held 4 bases outside the gene matches. This CDR3 is 12 amino acids long. The covered CDR3 bases are TGTGCCAGCTCCTTAGCGGGCAATGAG. Amino acids: CASSLAGNE. The whole CDR3 sequence is CASSLAGNEQFF.

A remark on this clone: Coverage ceases 3 residues before the CDR3 finishes, and the germline J gene fills in the end. The rearrangement uses TRBV30 and TRBJ1-1; D unresolved. Germline CDR1 reads GTSNPN; CDR2 reads SVGIG (reference sequence). V shed 0 bases and J shed 1 base, with 15 bases lying between them. CDR3 length equals 16 residues. The covered CDR3 bases are TGTGCCTGGAGTGTAAAACGTTCCCCTAGGAACACTGAA. It yields the protein CAWSVKRSPRNTE. The whole CDR3 sequence reads CAWSVKRSPRNTEAFF.

A note on this clone: The read is 3 residues too short to cover the CDR3 end, so that end is filled in from the germline J gene. V gene TRBV5-1 combines with J gene TRBJ1-1; 7 nucleotides line up with TRBD1. The V gene end was trimmed by 0 bases and the J gene end by 1 base; junction bases not matched to a gene: 6. CDR3 length: 16 amino acids. The germline V gene has CDR1 SGHRS and CDR2 YFSETQ. The CDR3 loop is CASSLEGASGNTEAFF. Incomplete CDR3 DNA: TGCGCCAGCAGCTTGGAGGGGGCGTCCGGGAACACTGAA.

A note on this clone: The read halts 3 residues ahead of the CDR3 end, with the missing end drawn from the germline J gene. The chain combines TRBV5-1 with TRBJ2-7; possible D gene TRBD2, 5 bases. Trimming took off 0 bases at V and 2 bases at J, with 9 bases between the two ends. The CDR3 is 14 residues long. CDR1 is SGHRS, CDR2 YFSETQ, per germline. The CDR3 loop is CASSLAGSAYEQYF. The CDR3 bases that were read are TGCGCCAGCAGCTTGGCGGGGTCCGCCTACGAG.

As concerns this clone: Sequencing ends 3 residues short of the CDR3 end; the germline J gene provides the rest. The V call is TRBV14, the J call TRBJ1-3; tentative D call: TRBD1 (5 bases). V lost 8 bases and J lost 1, with 9 bases in between. The CDR3 has 13 residues. Germline CDR1 SGHDN, CDR2 FVKESK. Partial CDR3 DNA: TGTGCCAGCGCCAGGGTTTCTGGAAACACC. Protein: CASARVSGNT. The whole CDR3 is CASARVSGNTIYF.

Comment on this clone: The read stops 3 residues short of the end of the CDR3; the missing end is completed from the germline J gene. The chain recombines TRBV5-1 with TRBJ1-2; D call uncertain. Germline V CDR1 and CDR2: SGHRS, YFSETQ. The CDR3 has 12 residues. The CDR3 is CASSLDGSGYTF. The DNA read from the CDR3 is TGCGCCAGCAGCTTGGACGGTTCGGGC.

A word on this clone: The missing CDR3 end, 3 residues past where the read stops, is filled in from the germline J gene. The chain combines TRBV20-1 with TRBJ2-7; D may be TRBD2 (7 bases). This CDR3 is 17 amino acids long. Germline V gene sequence: CDR1 DFQATT, CDR2 SNEGSKA (reference sequence). V dropped 5 bases and J dropped 0 bases, with 23 bases sitting between them. The CDR3 loop is CSAARSVGGGASYEQYF. The DNA read from the CDR3 is TGCAGTGCTGCCCGGAGTGTCGGAGGGGGGGCCTCCTACGAG.

Points on this clone: Sequencing ends 3 residues short of the CDR3 end; the germline J gene provides the rest. The rearrangement uses TRBV7-2 and TRBJ2-4; D is unresolved. The CDR3 spans 14 residues. CDR1 and CDR2 (germline): SGHTA, FQGNSA. This CDR3 reads CASSFGGSPYGQYF. CDR3 bases read: TGTGCCAGCAGCTTTGGCGGCAGTCCATATGGT. Full variable domain (remainder filled in from reference TRBV7-2 and TRBJ2-4): GAGVSQSPSNKVTEKGKDVELRCDPISGHTALYWYRQSLGQGLEFLIYFQGNSAPDKSGLPSDRFSAERTGGSVSTLTIQRTQQEDSAVYLCASSFGGSPYGQYFGAGTRLSVL.

A remark on this clone: With the read ending 3 residues before the CDR3 end, the germline J gene is used to fill in that end. The chain carries TRBV12-3 or TRBV12-4 and TRBJ1-6; 9 positions agree with TRBD1. V shed 5 bases, J shed 9 bases, and the junction held 5 bases outside the gene matches. This CDR3 contains 14 residues. CDR3: CASSRPGQGSPLHF. The CDR3 bases that were read are TGTGCCAGCAGTCGCCCGGGACAGGGTTCACCC.

Worth noting for this clone: The read terminates 3 residues ahead of where the CDR3 ends, so the germline J gene completes it. The chain has TRBV30 and TRBJ1-5; 12 positions match TRBD1. Germline V gene data show CDR1 as GTSNPN and CDR2 as SVGIG (reference sequence). V was clipped by 6 bases and J by 3 bases; unmatched bases: 3. The CDR3 totals 14 residues. The CDR3 protein is CACGTGGFNQPQHF. The DNA read from the CDR3 is TGTGCCTGCGGGACAGGGGGCTTCAATCAGCCC.

As regards this clone: Read coverage stops 3 residues before the CDR3 terminus; the germline J gene supplies the remainder. The chain combines TRBV30 with TRBJ1-2, with unresolved D. V dropped 4 bases and J dropped 0 bases, with 3 bases sitting between them. The CDR3 runs 11 residues. Per the germline V gene, CDR1 is GTSNPN and CDR2 is SVGIG (reference sequence). The CDR3 bases that were read are TGTGCCTGGACCGCTAACTATGGC. Protein product: CAWTANYG. The complete CDR3 reads CAWTANYGYTF.